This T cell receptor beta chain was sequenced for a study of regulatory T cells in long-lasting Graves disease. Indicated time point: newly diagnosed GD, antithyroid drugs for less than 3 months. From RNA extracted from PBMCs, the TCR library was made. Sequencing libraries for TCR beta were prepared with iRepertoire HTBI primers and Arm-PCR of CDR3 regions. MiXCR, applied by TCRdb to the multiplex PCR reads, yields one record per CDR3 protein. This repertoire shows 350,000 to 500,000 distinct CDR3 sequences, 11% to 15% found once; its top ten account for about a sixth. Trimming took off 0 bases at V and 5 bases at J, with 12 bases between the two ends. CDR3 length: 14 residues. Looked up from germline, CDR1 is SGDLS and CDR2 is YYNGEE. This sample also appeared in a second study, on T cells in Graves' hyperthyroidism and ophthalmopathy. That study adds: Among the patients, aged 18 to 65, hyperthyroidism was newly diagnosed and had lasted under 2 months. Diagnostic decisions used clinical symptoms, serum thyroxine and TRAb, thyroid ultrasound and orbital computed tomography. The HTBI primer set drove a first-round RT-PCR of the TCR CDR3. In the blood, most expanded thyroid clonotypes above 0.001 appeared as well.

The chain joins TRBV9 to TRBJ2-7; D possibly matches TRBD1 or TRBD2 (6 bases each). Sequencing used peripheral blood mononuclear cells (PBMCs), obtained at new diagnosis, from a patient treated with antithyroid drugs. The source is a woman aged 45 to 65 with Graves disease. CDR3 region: CASSVEGGFHEQYF. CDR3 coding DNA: TGTGCCAGCAGCGTAGAAGGGGGGTTCCACGAGCAGTACTTC.